These T cell receptor beta chains were read from a single sample in a study of memory B cells and T cells in multiple sclerosis. Method: immunoSEQ multiplex PCR; TCRdb's copy keeps in-frame clones and lacks some. The table has approximately 32,000 clones, about 82% seen once. No cognate antigen is known for these TCRs. Sequenced material: PBMCs from blood kept in culture. The source is a human donor with multiple sclerosis. CDR3s leave out the opening cysteine and the closing phenylalanine or tryptophan. Each record gives: CDR3 protein, CDR3 length, V gene, J gene.

CDR3 protein: ASSLDDGRVYT; CDR3 length: 11; V gene: TRBV5-6; J gene: TRBJ1-2
CDR3 protein: ASSGGQPTDTQY; CDR3 length: 12; V gene: TRBV6-1; J gene: TRBJ2-3
CDR3 protein: ASTETGSYEQY; CDR3 length: 11; V gene: TRBV6-1; J gene: TRBJ2-7
CDR3 protein: ASSLVQGTNTGELF; CDR3 length: 14; V gene: TRBV5-1; J gene: TRBJ2-2
CDR3 protein: ASTKSGEGNEQF; CDR3 length: 12; V gene: TRBV5-6; J gene: TRBJ2-1
CDR3 protein: ASSAPAYNEQF; CDR3 length: 11; V gene: TRBV2; J gene: TRBJ2-1
CDR3 protein: ASSSTVMNTEAF; CDR3 length: 12; V gene: TRBV5-1; J gene: TRBJ1-1
CDR3 protein: ASSLGRGRGEAF; CDR3 length: 12; V gene: TRBV11-1; J gene: TRBJ1-1
CDR3 protein: ASSVFSYNEQF; CDR3 length: 11; V gene: TRBV5-1; J gene: TRBJ2-1
CDR3 protein: SATWGTEAF; CDR3 length: 9; V gene: TRBV20-1; J gene: TRBJ1-1
CDR3 protein: ASSLGRAEQY; CDR3 length: 10; V gene: TRBV13; J gene: TRBJ2-7
CDR3 protein: ASTEVPGLVEQY; CDR3 length: 12; V gene: TRBV28; J gene: TRBJ2-7
CDR3 protein: ASSLFRGNSPLH; CDR3 length: 12; V gene: TRBV11-2; J gene: TRBJ1-6
CDR3 protein: ASSLDLNTEAF; CDR3 length: 11; V gene: TRBV7-9; J gene: TRBJ1-1